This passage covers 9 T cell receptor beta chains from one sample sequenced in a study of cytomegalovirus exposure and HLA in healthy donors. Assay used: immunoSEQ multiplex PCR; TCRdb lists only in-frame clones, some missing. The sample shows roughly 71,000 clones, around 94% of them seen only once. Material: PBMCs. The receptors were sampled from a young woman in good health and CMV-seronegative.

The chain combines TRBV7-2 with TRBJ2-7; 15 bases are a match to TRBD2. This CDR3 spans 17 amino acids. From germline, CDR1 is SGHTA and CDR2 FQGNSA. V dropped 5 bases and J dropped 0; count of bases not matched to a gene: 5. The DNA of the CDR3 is TGTGCCAGCAGCCGGGGACTAGCGGGGGGCCGCTCCTACGAGCAGTACTTC. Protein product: CASSRGLAGGRSYEQYF. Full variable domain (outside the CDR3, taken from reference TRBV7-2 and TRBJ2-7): GAGVSQSPSNKVTEKGKDVELRCDPISGHTALYWYRQSLGQGLEFLIYFQGNSAPDKSGLPSDRFSAERTGGSVSTLTIQRTQQEDSAVYLCASSRGLAGGRSYEQYFGPGTRLTVT.

CDR3 in amino acids: CASSRDRLGDEQYF. The CDR3 nucleotides read TGTGCCAGCAGTCGCGACAGGTTAGGGGACGAGCAGTACTTC. The genes are TRBV6-5 and TRBJ2-7, with D possibly being TRBD1 (6 bases). Germline CDR1 MNHEY, CDR2 SVGAGI. V was trimmed by 5 bases and J by 5 bases, leaving 16 bases between them. The CDR3 contains 14 residues.

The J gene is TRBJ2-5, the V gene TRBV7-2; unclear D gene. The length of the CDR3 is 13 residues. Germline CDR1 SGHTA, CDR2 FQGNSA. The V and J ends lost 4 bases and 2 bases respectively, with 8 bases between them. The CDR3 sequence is CASSSPPQETQYF. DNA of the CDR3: TGTGCCAGCAGCTCCCCTCCGCAAGAGACCCAGTACTTC.

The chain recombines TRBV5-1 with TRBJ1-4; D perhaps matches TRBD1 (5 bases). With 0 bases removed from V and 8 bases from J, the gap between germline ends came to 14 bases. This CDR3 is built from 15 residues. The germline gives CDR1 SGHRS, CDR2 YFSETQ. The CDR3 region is CASSLEGLGMEKLFF. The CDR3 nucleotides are TGCGCCAGCAGCTTGGAGGGACTAGGTATGGAAAAACTGTTTTTT.

The CDR3 DNA reads as TGCGCCAGCAGCCTGGACTTCTCCACCGGGGAGCTGTTTTTT. This translates into CASSLDFSTGELFF. The rearrangement joins TRBV4-1 to TRBJ2-2; D is perhaps TRBD2 (5 bases). Germline loops: CDR1 MGHRA, CDR2 YSYEKL. The CDR3 consists of 14 residues. V was pared by 4 bases and J by 4 bases, with 10 bases between.

The CDR3 loop is CASSRRTSRGTGYTF. DNA for the CDR3: TGTGCCAGCAGCCGCAGGACTTCCCGGGGAACTGGCTACACCTTC. V usage is TRBV5-6 and J usage is TRBJ1-2; no reliable D call. The V gene lost 4 bases and the J gene lost 7 bases, with 20 bases spanning the gap. From germline, CDR1 is SGHDT and CDR2 YYEEEE. CDR3 length: 15 residues.

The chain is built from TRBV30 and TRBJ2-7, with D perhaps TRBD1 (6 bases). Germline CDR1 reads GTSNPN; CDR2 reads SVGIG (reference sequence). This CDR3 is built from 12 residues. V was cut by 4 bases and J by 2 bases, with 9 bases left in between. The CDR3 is CAWTKGAYEQYF. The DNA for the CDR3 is TGTGCCTGGACCAAGGGGGCCTACGAGCAGTACTTC.

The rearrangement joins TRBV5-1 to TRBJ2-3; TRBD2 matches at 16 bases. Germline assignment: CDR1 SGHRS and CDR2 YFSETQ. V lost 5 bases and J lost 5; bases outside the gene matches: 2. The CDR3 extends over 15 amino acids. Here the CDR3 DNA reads TGCGCCAGCAGGGGACTAGCGGGGGGGGAAGATACGCAGTATTTT. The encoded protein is CASRGLAGGEDTQYF.

The CDR3 DNA is TGTGCCAGCAGCTCCCTAAACGCGGATGCCTACAATGAGCAGTTCTTC. As protein: CASSSLNADAYNEQFF. The chain employs TRBV5-6 and TRBJ2-1; D call uncertain. Trimming removed 3 bases from V and 2 bases from J, with 15 bases in between. This CDR3 spans 16 amino acids. The germline V gene has CDR1 SGHDT and CDR2 YYEEEE.